The entry below describes one TCR beta chain. The data were taken from a study of response to subunit inactivated influenza vaccine. Germline-derived CDR1 and CDR2 are SGHDT and YYEEEE. Between the trimmed V and J ends, which lost 2 bases and 3 bases, there was a span of 8 bases. CDR3 length: 13 residues. TCRdb re-called the RT-PCR reads with MiXCR, one entry per CDR3 protein. The data contain more than 550,000 distinct CDR3 sequences, approximately 10% of them singletons. These data were likewise used in another study, on T cells expressing NK-cell markers. That paper adds: It was by 5'RACE template switching with UMIs that TCR beta cDNA was made. Whether expanded NKG2C+ T cell clones were HCMV specific stayed uncertain.

This clonotype was sampled from a man aged 45-65 years who received an inactivated influenza vaccine. The material sequenced was PBMCs from blood, taken on the day of vaccination. The chain couples TRBV5-6 to TRBJ1-1, with D hard to call. As DNA, the CDR3 is TGTGCCAGCAGCTTCCTCCTCGACACTGAAGCTTTCTTT. This codes for CASSFLLDTEAFF.